A selection of T cell receptor beta chains follows, all from one sample in a study of blood T cells in healthy people across ages. TCRdb independently ran MiXCR on the 5' RACE reads; one entry per CDR3 protein. There are 850,000 to 1,000,000 distinct CDR3 sequences in the sample; 45% to 60% occur only once, and about a fifth lies in the top ten. The specimen was blood. All receptors derive from a woman in her sixties or seventies in good health. Each CDR3 is given with its conserved first and last residue. A D gene is named only where the DNA matches it firmly. Expanded clones are given a class, and other clones once, few, many or no size at all.

cdr3_aa: CSVEGAITRADTQYF
cdr3_nt: TGCAGCGTTGAGGGGGCAATAACCCGAGCAGATACGCAGTATTTT
v_call: TRBV29-1
cdr3_length: 15
d_call: -
j_call: TRBJ2-3
clone_size: -

cdr3_aa: CASSFDPSSYNEQFF
cdr3_nt: TGTGCCAGCAGCTTCGACCCGAGCTCCTACAATGAGCAGTTCTTC
v_call: TRBV7-2
cdr3_length: 15
d_call: -
j_call: TRBJ2-1
clone_size: -

cdr3_aa: CASSLSLTGGYYEQYF
cdr3_nt: TGTGCCAGCAGTTTATCTTTGACAGGCGGTTACTACGAGCAGTACTTC
v_call: TRBV27
cdr3_length: 16
d_call: -
j_call: TRBJ2-7
clone_size: -

cdr3_aa: CASSGTSGNGAGELFF
cdr3_nt: TGTGCCAGCAGCGGGACTAGCGGCAATGGGGCCGGGGAGCTGTTTTTT
v_call: TRBV9
cdr3_length: 16
d_call: TRBD2
j_call: TRBJ2-2
clone_size: few

cdr3_aa: CASSYLRSTDTQYF
cdr3_nt: TGTGCCAGCAGTTACCTTCGAAGCACAGATACGCAGTATTTT
v_call: TRBV6-2/TRBV6-3
cdr3_length: 14
d_call: -
j_call: TRBJ2-3
clone_size: -

cdr3_aa: CASSWTLKDTQYF
cdr3_nt: TGTGCTAGCAGCTGGACTCTGAAAGATACGCAGTATTTT
v_call: TRBV5-6
cdr3_length: 13
d_call: -
j_call: TRBJ2-3
clone_size: once

cdr3_aa: CASSLGLRYEQYF
cdr3_nt: TGTGCCAGCAGTCTCGGACTCAGATACGAGCAGTACTTC
v_call: TRBV5-1
cdr3_length: 13
d_call: -
j_call: TRBJ2-7
clone_size: few

cdr3_aa: CSASPRTSGSADTQYF
cdr3_nt: TGCAGTGCTAGTCCCCGGACTAGCGGGAGTGCAGATACGCAGTATTTT
v_call: TRBV20-1
cdr3_length: 16
d_call: TRBD2
j_call: TRBJ2-3
clone_size: -

cdr3_aa: CASSPLTDGPQHF
cdr3_nt: TGTGCCAGCAGCCCGCTCACCGACGGGCCCCAGCATTTT
v_call: TRBV7-7
cdr3_length: 13
d_call: -
j_call: TRBJ1-5
clone_size: -

cdr3_aa: CASSRFLAGEAFF
cdr3_nt: TGTGCCAGCAGTCGATTTTTGGCAGGTGAAGCTTTCTTT
v_call: TRBV28
cdr3_length: 13
d_call: -
j_call: TRBJ1-1
clone_size: -

cdr3_aa: CASSPEAAKNIQYF
cdr3_nt: TGTGCCAGCTCACCAGAAGCGGCCAAAAACATTCAGTACTTC
v_call: TRBV18
cdr3_length: 14
d_call: -
j_call: TRBJ2-4
clone_size: few

cdr3_aa: CASSQGLAGILSTEAQYF
cdr3_nt: TGCGCCAGCAGCCAGGGACTAGCGGGAATTCTGTCCACGGAGGCCCAGTACTTC
v_call: TRBV5-1
cdr3_length: 18
d_call: TRBD2
j_call: TRBJ2-5
clone_size: -

cdr3_aa: CASRGLVAGAYEQYF
cdr3_nt: TGCGCCAGCAGGGGGTTGGTAGCGGGAGCCTACGAGCAGTACTTC
v_call: TRBV4-1
cdr3_length: 15
d_call: TRBD2
j_call: TRBJ2-7
clone_size: -

cdr3_aa: CASSLTEMNTEAFF
cdr3_nt: TGTGCCAGCAGTTTGACAGAGATGAACACTGAAGCTTTCTTT
v_call: TRBV12-3/TRBV12-4
cdr3_length: 14
d_call: -
j_call: TRBJ1-1
clone_size: -

cdr3_aa: CSVVHYEQYF
cdr3_nt: TGCAGCGTTGTGCACTACGAGCAGTACTTC
v_call: TRBV29-1
cdr3_length: 10
d_call: -
j_call: TRBJ2-7
clone_size: -

cdr3_aa: CASSQTGGRGQPQHF
cdr3_nt: TGTGCCAGCAGCCAGACCGGGGGAAGAGGACAGCCCCAGCATTTT
v_call: TRBV5-5
cdr3_length: 15
d_call: -
j_call: TRBJ1-5
clone_size: few

cdr3_aa: CSAVLGTSPTDTQYF
cdr3_nt: TGCAGTGCTGTCCTCGGGACTAGCCCCACAGATACGCAGTATTTT
v_call: TRBV20-1
cdr3_length: 15
d_call: TRBD2
j_call: TRBJ2-3
clone_size: few

cdr3_aa: CASSQGQGVRYEQFF
cdr3_nt: TGCGCCAGCAGCCAAGGACAGGGCGTGCGCTACGAGCAGTTCTTC
v_call: TRBV4-1
cdr3_length: 15
d_call: TRBD1
j_call: TRBJ2-1
clone_size: -

cdr3_aa: CASSLAGASTDTQYF
cdr3_nt: TGTGCCAGCAGCTTAGCGGGCGCTAGCACAGATACGCAGTATTTT
v_call: TRBV7-8
cdr3_length: 15
d_call: -
j_call: TRBJ2-3
clone_size: few

cdr3_aa: CASSPRDRTYEQYF
cdr3_nt: TGCGCCAGCAGCCCCCGGGACAGAACCTACGAGCAGTACTTC
v_call: TRBV28
cdr3_length: 14
d_call: TRBD1
j_call: TRBJ2-7
clone_size: many

cdr3_aa: CASSRPGQPNEKLFF
cdr3_nt: TGCGCCAGCAGCCGGCCGGGACAGCCTAATGAAAAACTGTTTTTT
v_call: TRBV4-1
cdr3_length: 15
d_call: TRBD1
j_call: TRBJ1-4
clone_size: -

cdr3_aa: CASSLVSGGNEQFF
cdr3_nt: TGTGCCAGCAGCTTAGTTTCCGGCGGAAATGAGCAGTTCTTC
v_call: TRBV7-9
cdr3_length: 14
d_call: -
j_call: TRBJ2-1
clone_size: -

cdr3_aa: CASSWSRGSGYNEQFF
cdr3_nt: TGCGCCAGCAGCTGGTCTCGCGGGAGCGGATACAATGAGCAGTTCTTC
v_call: TRBV5-1
cdr3_length: 16
d_call: TRBD2
j_call: TRBJ2-1
clone_size: -

cdr3_aa: CASSLAGLASYEQFF
cdr3_nt: TGTGCCAGCAGCTTAGCGGGACTAGCGAGTTACGAGCAGTTCTTC
v_call: TRBV7-2
cdr3_length: 15
d_call: TRBD2
j_call: TRBJ2-1
clone_size: once

cdr3_aa: CASSPAPWGAGEQYF
cdr3_nt: TGTGCCAGCAGTCCAGCCCCCTGGGGGGCAGGTGAGCAGTACTTC
v_call: TRBV28
cdr3_length: 15
d_call: -
j_call: TRBJ2-7
clone_size: -

cdr3_aa: CASSSGRARASGTQYF
cdr3_nt: TGTGCCAGCAGTTCCGGACGGGCCAGGGCGAGTGGGACCCAGTACTTC
v_call: TRBV6-2/TRBV6-3
cdr3_length: 16
d_call: -
j_call: TRBJ2-5
clone_size: few

cdr3_aa: CAWSVSGNYEQYF
cdr3_nt: TGTGCCTGGAGTGTCTCGGGGAACTACGAGCAGTACTTC
v_call: TRBV30
cdr3_length: 13
d_call: -
j_call: TRBJ2-7
clone_size: -

cdr3_aa: CATSRDFWGQGTDTQYF
cdr3_nt: TGTGCCACCAGCAGAGATTTTTGGGGACAGGGAACAGATACGCAGTATTTT
v_call: TRBV15
cdr3_length: 17
d_call: TRBD1
j_call: TRBJ2-3
clone_size: -

cdr3_aa: CSARGGRLTYEQYF
cdr3_nt: TGCAGTGCTAGGGGCGGGAGGCTCACCTACGAGCAGTACTTC
v_call: TRBV20-1
cdr3_length: 14
d_call: TRBD2
j_call: TRBJ2-7
clone_size: -

cdr3_aa: CASSFNSGRISYEQYF
cdr3_nt: TGCGCCAGCAGCTTTAATTCCGGGAGGATCTCCTACGAGCAGTACTTC
v_call: TRBV5-1
cdr3_length: 16
d_call: TRBD2
j_call: TRBJ2-7
clone_size: many

cdr3_aa: CSARDSARTDTQYF
cdr3_nt: TGCAGTGCTAGAGATAGCGCACGCACAGATACGCAGTATTTT
v_call: TRBV20-1
cdr3_length: 14
d_call: -
j_call: TRBJ2-3
clone_size: -